This TCR beta chain came from a study of OX40 agonist ivuxolimab in advanced cancers. Regarding the research as a whole: Ivuxolimab was a fully human IgG2 agonistic monoclonal antibody targeting the costimulatory receptor OX40 (CD134). Intravenous ivuxolimab was administered to patients every 2 weeks at six dose levels: 0.01, 0.1, 0.3, 1.5, 3 and 10 mg/kg. In the dose-escalation cohort, around 80% of patients were male, and the mean age was roughly 60 years with a range of roughly 23 to 90. Patients were allowed to have had prior anti-PD-1, anti-PD-L1 or anti-CTLA-4 therapy, and 40% of the dose-escalation patients had been treated with checkpoint inhibitors. The paper describes the monotherapy dose-escalation part (N of about 50 patients) of the phase I trial of ivuxolimab. Peripheral TCRbeta sequencing aimed to test whether ivuxolimab altered TCR sequence diversity and caused clonal T-cell expansion. Of the roughly 51 patients in dose escalation, approximately 20 had hepatocellular carcinoma, approximately 15 had melanoma, 9 had renal cell carcinoma and 9 had head and neck cancer. Partial responses were achieved by three dose-escalation patients, of whom one had hepatocellular carcinoma and two had cutaneous melanoma.

The trial excluded patients who had a history of autoimmune disease or who were on systemic immunosuppression. Peripheral blood for TCR sequencing was collected from all dose cohorts at baseline, on cycle 4 day 1, and on cycle 7 day 1. The samples were drawn from a first-in-human, open-label, multicenter phase I dose-escalation trial of ivuxolimab. Adults with locally advanced or metastatic melanoma, renal cell, hepatocellular, or head and neck squamous cell carcinoma were enrolled in the trial. CD4+ and CD8+ T cells were sorted separately from peripheral blood before TCR sequencing. For this chain, trimming is 4 bases at the V end and 4 bases at the J end, and the number of junction bases without a gene match is 5. The cysteine opens and the phenylalanine closes a CDR3 of 15 amino acids. Only the CDR3 DNA stays, 45 bases, in frame from base 1. The germline V gene (reference sequence) supplies CDR1 LNHDA and CDR2 SQIVND.

To sequence the TCRbeta CDR3 region, genomic DNA was isolated from the sorted cells. The immunoSEQ Assay was used for sequencing of TCRbeta CDR3 regions. Drawn from immuneACCESS, this table holds only the in-frame rearrangements with V and J called that TCRdb kept. Clones are partly lost; checked studies trace under half to an unresolved V gene and leave the rest unexplained. This sample is represented by 150,000 to 170,000 clones; approximately 94% of them were singletons. The top ten clonotypes cover approximately 0.3% of the sample. This clone came up once. It lacks a known antigen. No much larger clone is present one base from it, and per-base qualities are unavailable. The study at large found these results: In partial responders in the 0.1-3.0 mg/kg groups, normalized peripheral clonal expansion was found to be among the lowest, especially among CD8+ T cells. The antigen specificity of the clonally expanded peripheral T cells was not determined. After ivuxolimab, CD8+ T cells had more expanded clones than CD4+ T cells on average. At doses of 0.1 to 3.0 mg/kg, clonal expansion of both CD4+ and CD8+ blood T cells was observed from baseline to week 6. Low levels of normalized T-cell clonal expansion were also seen in some patients who did not respond.

In this chain, TRBV19 is recombined with TRBJ1-1, with 11 bases matching TRBD1. The sequencing used CD4+ or CD8+ T cells sorted from blood, collected in a trial of the OX40 agonist ivuxolimab. The TCR comes from an adult with an advanced solid tumor such as melanoma, head and neck, liver or kidney cancer. The CDR3: CASSKRGTGGTEAFF. The nucleotide sequence is given as TGTGCCAGTAGTAAGCGCGGGACAGGGGGCACTGAAGCTTTCTTT.